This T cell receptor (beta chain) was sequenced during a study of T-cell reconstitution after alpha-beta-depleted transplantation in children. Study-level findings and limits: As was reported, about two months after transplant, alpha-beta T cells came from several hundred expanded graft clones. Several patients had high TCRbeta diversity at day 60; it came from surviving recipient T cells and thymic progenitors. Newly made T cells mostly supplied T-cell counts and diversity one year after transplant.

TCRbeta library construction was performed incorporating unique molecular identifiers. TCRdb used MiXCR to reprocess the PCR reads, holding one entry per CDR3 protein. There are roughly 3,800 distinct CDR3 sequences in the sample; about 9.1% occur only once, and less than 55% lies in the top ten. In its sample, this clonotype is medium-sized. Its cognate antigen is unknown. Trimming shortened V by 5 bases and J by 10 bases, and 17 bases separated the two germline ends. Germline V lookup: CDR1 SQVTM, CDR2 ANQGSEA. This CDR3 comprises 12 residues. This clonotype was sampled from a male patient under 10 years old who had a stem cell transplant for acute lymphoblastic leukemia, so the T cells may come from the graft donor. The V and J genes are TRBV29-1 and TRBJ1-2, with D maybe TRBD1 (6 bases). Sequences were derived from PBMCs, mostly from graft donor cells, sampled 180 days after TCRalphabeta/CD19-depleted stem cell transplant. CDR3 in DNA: TGCAGCGTTCGCGGTAGGGGGGAGCCCTACACCTTC. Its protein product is CSVRGRGEPYTF.